What follows are 15 T cell receptor beta chains derived from one specimen sequenced in a study of blood T cell repertoires in COVID-19 (dated by TCRdb to 2018 to 2021). The library was made by the immunoSEQ multiplex PCR assay. The source is immuneACCESS, and TCRdb retained only in-frame sequences with V and J called. Part of the clones is not carried over; for the studies checked, unresolved V genes explain less than half of this, and the remainder is unexplained. Counted in this sample were tens of thousands of clones; less than 90% of them appeared once. Of the sample, about 25% is held by the ten largest clones. Sequencing was carried out using peripheral blood. The receptors come from a man in his 70s with COVID-19, enrolled during active disease.

This chain uses TRBV6-5 with TRBJ2-4; 8 positions match TRBD2. The CDR3 covers 15 residues. J was trimmed by 1 base and V by 7 bases; bases with no gene match: 6. The germline gives CDR1 MNHEY, CDR2 SVGAGI. CDR3 nucleotide sequence: TGTGCCAGCAAAGATAGCGGGAAGGCCAAAAACATTCAGTACTTC. Its translation: CASKDSGKAKNIQYF.

The chain is built from TRBV19 and TRBJ1-1; 8 nucleotides match TRBD1. Germline V gives CDR1 LNHDA, CDR2 SQIVND (reference sequence). Trimming took 5 bases from V and 4 from J; bases not matched to a gene: 6. The CDR3 is 14 amino acids. The CDR3 DNA reads TGTGCCAGTAGTCCCCAAACAGGGGGCACTGAAGCTTTCTTT. The encoded protein is CASSPQTGGTEAFF.

This chain connects TRBV15 to TRBJ1-3; D gene uncertain. V shed 1 base and J shed 8 bases, with 9 bases lying between them. Per the germline V gene, CDR1 is LNHNV and CDR2 is YYDKDF (reference sequence). CDR3 length equals 13 residues. The chain's CDR3 is CATSRAQLDTIYF. The DNA of the CDR3 is TGTGCCACCAGCAGAGCACAGTTAGACACCATATATTTT. The entire variable domain, with the rest obtained from reference TRBV15 and TRBJ1-3, is as follows: DAMVIQNPRYQVTQFGKPVTLSCSQTLNHNVMYWYQQKSSQAPKLLFHYYDKDFNNEADTPDNFQSRRPNTSFCFLDIRSPGLGDTAMYLCATSRAQLDTIYFGEGSWLTVV.

This rearrangement joins TRBV10-1 to TRBJ1-2; TRBD1 aligns across 8 bases. V shed 0 bases and J 6 bases; nucleotides not matched to a gene: 6. The CDR3 spans 15 residues. Germline loops: CDR1 WNHNN, CDR2 SYGVQD (reference sequence). CDR3 in DNA: TGCGCCAGCAGTGAGTCGTCCCGGGACAGGCATGGCTACACCTTC. Residues: CASSESSRDRHGYTF.

This clone was seen a few times. This chain links TRBV19 with TRBJ1-5, with D possibly being TRBD1 (5 bases). This CDR3 has 15 residues. Trimming removed 0 bases from V and 6 bases from J, with 12 bases in between. Germline CDR1 reads LNHDA; CDR2 reads SQIVND (reference sequence). CDR3 in amino acids: CASSIEEGISQPQHF. In DNA form, the CDR3 reads TGTGCCAGTAGTATAGAGGAGGGGATCAGTCAGCCCCAGCATTTT.

The genes are TRBV3-1 (or the pseudogene TRBV3-2) and TRBJ1-3; D call uncertain. V was clipped by 0 bases and J by 10 bases, with 7 bases between them. Germline V gene sequence: CDR1 LGHDT, CDR2 YNNKEL (reference sequence). The CDR3 length is 12 residues. The CDR3 DNA follows: TGTGCCAGCAGCCAAGACCAGAGGACCATATATTTT. Translated: CASSQDQRTIYF.

The chain uses TRBV5-8 and TRBJ2-5; 9 bases map to TRBD1. V dropped 0 bases and J dropped 0; count of bases not matched to a gene: 3. The CDR3 has 16 amino acids. Per the germline V gene, CDR1 is SGHTS and CDR2 is YDEGEE. The DNA of the CDR3 is TGTGCCAGCAGCTTGGGAACAGGGGGCTACCAAGAGACCCAGTACTTC. Encoded protein: CASSLGTGGYQETQYF.

This sequence joins TRBV2 and TRBJ1-2; 9 bases line up with TRBD1. The CDR3 loop spans 14 amino acids. CDR1 and CDR2 from the germline V gene are SNHLY and FYNNEI. The junction had 5 bases not matched to a gene; V was cut back by 5 bases and J by 4 bases. In DNA form, the CDR3 reads TGTGCCAGCAGTTCGGACAGGGGAGGCTATGGCTACACCTTC. Its translation is CASSSDRGGYGYTF.

This clone was seen only once. The chain joins TRBV4-1 to TRBJ1-5; D remains ambiguous. Germline V CDR1 and CDR2: MGHRA, YSYEKL. V dropped 0 bases and J dropped 1 base, with 10 bases sitting between them. The CDR3 length is 16 residues. CDR3 loop: CASSQEYRRSNQPQHF. CDR3 in DNA: TGCGCCAGCAGCCAAGAATACAGAAGGAGCAATCAGCCCCAGCATTTT.

This chain joins TRBV11-2 and TRBJ2-1; 14 bases are a match to TRBD2. The CDR3 consists of 15 residues. Germline lookup yields CDR1 SGHAT and CDR2 FQNNGV. With 5 bases clipped from V and 7 bases from J, the junction kept 4 bases outside the gene matches. CDR3 nucleotides: TGTGCCAGCAGCCCAAGGACTAGCGGGGGGAATGAGCAGTTCTTC. Residues: CASSPRTSGGNEQFF.

J is TRBJ2-5 and V is TRBV7-2; D is perhaps TRBD2 (6 bases). The V and J ends lost 2 bases and 5 bases respectively, with 15 bases between them. Germline V gene lookup returns CDR1 SGHTA and CDR2 FQGNSA. CDR3 length: 15 amino acids. CDR3 region: CASSLNGREGETQYF. CDR3 in DNA: TGTGCCAGCAGCTTAAACGGGCGGGAAGGGGAGACCCAGTACTTC.

In its sample, this clone was seen once. V usage is TRBV30 and J usage is TRBJ2-2; TRBD1 matches at 7 bases. The CDR3 has 18 residues. V shed 2 bases and J 0 bases; nucleotides not matched to a gene: 12. Germline-derived CDR1 and CDR2 are GTSNPN and SVGIG (reference sequence). CDR3 DNA: TGTGCCTGGAGTTTTGTTAAGGGGGCTTACGCGAACACCGGGGAGCTGTTTTTT. As protein: CAWSFVKGAYANTGELFF.

The chain has TRBV9 and TRBJ2-3, with 8 nucleotides matching TRBD2. CDR1 and CDR2 from the germline V gene are SGDLS and YYNGEE. The CDR3 has 17 amino acids. The ends lost 3 bases at V and 5 bases at J; junction bases unmatched: 14. The CDR3 loop reads CASSALPGAGGGDTQYF. The CDR3 DNA sequence: TGTGCCAGCAGCGCGCTCCCAGGGGCGGGAGGTGGAGATACGCAGTATTTT.

V usage is TRBV7-6 and J usage is TRBJ1-2; 8 bases align to TRBD1. J was trimmed by 8 bases and V by 4 bases; bases with no gene match: 12. The CDR3 loop spans 15 amino acids. The germline gives CDR1 SGHVS, CDR2 FNYEAQ. CDR3 residues: CASSSGTGSPHGYTF. Written as DNA, the CDR3 is TGTGCCAGCAGCTCCGGGACAGGTTCACCCCACGGCTACACCTTC.

This clone was observed a handful of times. The V gene is TRBV3-1 (or the pseudogene TRBV3-2), the J gene TRBJ1-6; D remains ambiguous. In germline, CDR1 is LGHDT, CDR2 YNNKEL (reference sequence). The V and J ends lost 4 bases and 6 bases respectively, with 10 bases between them. The CDR3 has 14 amino acids. CDR3 sequence (DNA): TGTGCCAGCAGCCTGGGAGGATCTAATTCACCCCTCCACTTT. The encoded protein is CASSLGGSNSPLHF.